The T cell receptor beta chain under discussion was sequenced for a study of T-cell memory formation after mild COVID-19. TCRdb re-analysed the 5' RACE reads in MiXCR, keeping a single row per CDR3 protein. Counted here are around 180,000 distinct CDR3 sequences, less than 20% occurring once; the ten biggest clones make up about 4%. The CDR3 length is 15 residues. Germline CDR1 reads SGHAT; CDR2 reads FQNNGV. Trimming stripped 9 bases from V and 1 base from J, with 13 bases between. Regarding the study as a whole: The study found contracting CD4+ clones mainly in CM and EM and contracting CD8+ clones in EMRA. The study found balanced CD4/CD8 in clones contracting day 15 to 85 and a CD4+ lean in later expanders.

In its sample, this clonotype was seen a few times. Its specificity is not known. The V gene is TRBV11-2, the J gene TRBJ1-6; maybe TRBD1 (6 bases). Source material: PBMCs or a T cell subset sorted from them (not recorded which). The sequence was collected from a man aged 18 to 29 who had mild COVID-19 (a few samples of this study predate the infection). Cell type and time point are not known. The CDR3 nucleotides are TGTGCCAGTGGGGGGGGGCGATCCTATAATTCACCCCTCCACTTT. Protein: CASGGGRSYNSPLHF.